A selection of T cell receptor beta chains follows, all from one sample in a study of T cell responses to AZD1222 COVID-19 vaccine. Sequenced by immunoSEQ multiplex PCR; TCRdb stores in-frame clones only, minus some. Of 150,000 to 200,000 clones listed, 75% to 90% are singletons. The material was peripheral blood, obtained on day 0 of AZD1222 vaccination. The receptors were sampled from an adult in good health. Each CDR3 is given with its conserved first and last residue. The D gene is left open where the match is weak. A row's size may be missing; if present it is once, few, many or a size class.

d_call clone_size j_call v_call cdr3_aa cdr3_nt
TRBD1 NA TRBJ1-5 TRBV27 CASSPGTGGNNQPQHF TGTGCCAGCAGTCCTGGGACAGGGGGCAACAATCAGCCCCAGCATTTT
NA NA TRBJ1-3 TRBV7-2 CASSLGGFSGNTIYF TGTGCCAGCAGCTTGGGCGGGTTCTCTGGAAACACCATATATTTT
NA NA TRBJ1-5 TRBV14 CASSQDWNQPQHF TGTGCCAGCAGCCAAGATTGGAATCAGCCCCAGCATTTT
TRBD2 NA TRBJ2-5 TRBV3-1/TRBV3-2 CASSQGWLGDSGGARETQYF TGTGCCAGCAGCCAAGGATGGCTGGGAGATAGCGGGGGGGCCCGAGAGACCCAGTACTTC
NA once TRBJ2-1 TRBV5-1 CASSSGQRNNEQFF TGCGCCAGCAGCTCCGGACAGAGAAACAATGAGCAGTTCTTC
NA NA TRBJ2-7 TRBV12-2 CASRLLFLAGASYEQYF TGTGCAAGTCGCTTGCTCTTTCTAGCGGGGGCTTCCTACGAGCAGTACTTC
NA once TRBJ2-2 TRBV21-1 CASSKTDRVGGRLNTGELFF TGTGCCAGCAGCAAAACCGACAGGGTCGGTGGCCGATTGAACACCGGGGAGCTGTTTTTT
TRBD1 NA TRBJ2-6 TRBV28 CASRRTDRAGANVLTF TGTGCCAGCAGAAGAACAGACAGGGCTGGGGCCAACGTCCTGACTTTC
NA NA TRBJ2-7 TRBV6-6 CASSGREQSLYEQYF TGTGCCAGCAGTGGCCGTGAACAGAGCCTCTACGAGCAGTACTTC
NA NA TRBJ2-5 TRBV3-1/TRBV3-2 CASSQSGQETQYF TGTGCCAGCAGCCAGTCGGGCCAAGAGACCCAGTACTTC
NA NA TRBJ1-2 TRBV19 CASSIGRLPGGYTF TGTGCCAGTAGTATAGGTCGGCTGCCGGGCGGCTACACCTTC
NA NA TRBJ2-3 TRBV5-1 CASKLAGKSDTQYF TGCGCTTCAAAACTGGCGGGGAAGTCAGATACGCAGTATTTT
NA NA TRBJ2-7 TRBV5-1 CASSRLGRRGSYEQYF TGCGCCAGCAGCCGCCTAGGAAGAAGGGGCTCCTACGAGCAGTACTTC
NA NA TRBJ2-1 TRBV20-1 CSASKGSYNEQFF TGCAGTGCTAGTAAGGGCAGCTACAATGAGCAGTTCTTC
NA NA TRBJ2-5 TRBV7-3 CASSLNGQAQETQYF TGTGCCAGCAGCTTAAACGGGCAGGCACAAGAGACCCAGTACTTC
TRBD1 NA TRBJ1-2 TRBV7-9 CASSLGQGAFYGYTF TGTGCCAGCAGCTTGGGCCAGGGGGCCTTCTATGGCTACACCTTC
TRBD1 NA TRBJ2-3 TRBV7-9 CASSLPGQGFVDTQYF TGTGCCAGCAGTTTACCGGGACAGGGATTTGTAGATACGCAGTATTTT
NA NA TRBJ2-3 TRBV5-6 CASSLYGGDASTDTQYF TGTGCCAGCAGCTTGTATGGAGGGGACGCTAGCACAGATACGCAGTATTTT
NA NA TRBJ2-3 TRBV2 CASSEAGIGHF TGTGCCAGCAGTGAAGCTGGGATAGGCCATTTT
NA NA TRBJ1-6 TRBV3-1/TRBV3-2 CASSQTISGSSYNSPLHF TGTGCCAGCAGCCAAACAATCTCGGGGAGCTCCTATAATTCACCCCTCCACTTT
NA NA TRBJ1-4 TRBV15 CATSRFAGEEKLFF TGTGCCACCAGCAGGTTCGCAGGGGAGGAAAAACTGTTTTTT
TRBD2 NA TRBJ2-3 TRBV2 CASHRETSGGNTQYF TGTGCCAGCCATAGGGAGACTAGCGGGGGAAACACGCAGTATTTT
NA NA TRBJ2-2 TRBV5-1 CASSPQGGDTGELFF TGCGCCAGCAGCCCGCAGGGGGGAGACACCGGGGAGCTGTTTTTT
TRBD2 NA TRBJ2-3 TRBV5-1 CASSSAPPAGGGVDTQYF TGCGCCAGCAGCTCAGCACCGCCAGCGGGAGGAGGAGTAGATACGCAGTATTTT
NA NA TRBJ1-4 TRBV9 CASSVAPRAGEKLFF TGTGCCAGCAGCGTAGCACCCAGGGCTGGTGAAAAACTGTTTTTT
NA NA TRBJ1-5 TRBV5-6 CASSLNRNSNQPQHF TGTGCCAGCAGCTTGAACAGAAATAGCAATCAGCCCCAGCATTTT
NA once TRBJ1-4 TRBV28 CASSPPGRSNEKLFF TGTGCCAGCAGCCCCCCTGGCCGCTCGAATGAAAAACTGTTTTTT
NA NA TRBJ2-2 TRBV5-1 CASSLAIGGGANTGELFF TGCGCCAGCAGCTTGGCCATTGGAGGGGGCGCGAACACCGGGGAGCTGTTTTTT
NA NA TRBJ2-6 TRBV6-1 CASSENPGTTSGANVLTF TGTGCCAGCAGTGAAAATCCAGGGACCACCTCTGGGGCCAACGTCCTGACTTTC
TRBD2 NA TRBJ2-5 TRBV2 CASSASGGQETQYF TGTGCCAGCAGCGCCAGCGGGGGGCAAGAGACCCAGTACTTC
TRBD1 NA TRBJ2-5 TRBV28 CASSLSGTGSETQYF TGTGCCAGCAGTTTATCCGGGACAGGGAGTGAGACCCAGTACTTC
TRBD1 NA TRBJ2-1 TRBV4-1 CASSRTGTGYNEQFF TGCGCCAGCAGCCGGACCGGGACAGGGTACAATGAGCAGTTCTTC
NA NA TRBJ2-1 TRBV28 CASSSLNTYYNEQFF TGTGCCAGCAGTTCCCTAAACACTTACTACAATGAGCAGTTCTTC
NA NA TRBJ2-1 TRBV14 CASSQGYLGGNEQFF TGTGCCAGCAGCCAAGGTTATCTTGGTGGGAATGAGCAGTTCTTC
NA NA TRBJ2-7 TRBV7-9 CASSLVGQAYEQYF TGTGCCAGCAGCTTAGTAGGGCAAGCCTACGAGCAGTACTTC
NA NA TRBJ2-2 TRBV18 CASSRDQDTGELFF TGTGCCAGCTCACGGGATCAGGACACCGGGGAGCTGTTTTTT
TRBD1 NA TRBJ2-7 TRBV5-4 CASSYPGTGGYEQYF TGTGCCAGCAGTTACCCCGGGACAGGGGGCTACGAGCAGTACTTC
TRBD1 NA TRBJ1-5 TRBV28 CASSFLVFRRDRGSNQPQHF TGTGCCAGCAGTTTTTTGGTTTTCCGCCGGGACAGGGGAAGCAATCAGCCCCAGCATTTT
NA NA TRBJ1-5 TRBV5-1 CASSFSGEEQPQHF TGCGCCAGCAGCTTTTCAGGGGAGGAACAGCCCCAGCATTTT
TRBD2 NA TRBJ2-5 TRBV11-2 CASSISSGQETQYF TGTGCCAGCAGCATCTCTAGCGGCCAAGAGACCCAGTACTTC
NA few TRBJ2-5 TRBV7-8 CASSSNKGGIQETQYF TGTGCCAGCAGCTCTAACAAAGGGGGGATTCAAGAGACCCAGTACTTC
TRBD2 NA TRBJ2-2 TRBV5-1 CASTGTSGSRELFF TGCGCCAGCACCGGGACTAGCGGGAGCCGGGAGCTGTTTTTT
NA NA TRBJ1-6 TRBV6-6 CASSRPWPDRQDDSSYNSPLHF TGTGCCAGCAGTCGCCCCTGGCCTGATCGACAGGACGATAGCTCCTATAATTCACCCCTCCACTTT
NA NA TRBJ2-7 TRBV3-1/TRBV3-2 CASSGAGLPYEQYF TGTGCCAGCAGCGGGGCGGGACTGCCCTACGAGCAGTACTTC
TRBD1 NA TRBJ2-7 TRBV5-4 CASSLGGQGAYEQYF TGTGCCAGCAGCTTGGGGGGACAGGGGGCTTACGAGCAGTACTTC
NA NA TRBJ1-4 TRBV6-5 CASSYDGLNEKLFF TGTGCCAGCAGTTATGACGGACTTAATGAAAAACTGTTTTTT
NA NA TRBJ1-2 TRBV2 CASKGLGGRGGYTF TGTGCCAGCAAAGGTTTAGGGGGGCGCGGTGGCTACACCTTC
NA few TRBJ1-1 TRBV3-1/TRBV3-2 CASRRGETEAFF TGTGCCAGCCGCCGGGGGGAAACTGAAGCTTTCTTT
NA NA TRBJ2-5 TRBV18 CASSPVMDQETQYF TGTGCCAGCTCACCGGTTATGGACCAAGAGACCCAGTACTTC
NA NA TRBJ1-6 TRBV2 CASSGPRRAYNSPLHF TGTGCCAGCAGTGGCCCCCGGCGGGCCTATAATTCACCCCTCCACTTT
TRBD1 NA TRBJ2-2 TRBV10-2 CASSERTGGTGELFF TGCGCCAGCAGTGAGCGGACAGGGGGCACCGGGGAGCTGTTTTTT
NA NA TRBJ2-1 TRBV5-1 CASSPDSTNEQFF TGCGCCAGCAGCCCTGACTCAACCAATGAGCAGTTCTTC
TRBD2 NA TRBJ2-7 TRBV28 CASSSPTYQLASSRYEQYF TGTGCCAGCAGTTCCCCAACCTACCAACTAGCGTCCTCCCGCTACGAGCAGTACTTC